The next 16 T cell receptor beta chains were all read from a single sample in a study of blood T cell repertoires in COVID-19. Method: immunoSEQ multiplex PCR; TCRdb's copy keeps in-frame clones and lacks some. The sample records 300,000 to 350,000 clones, more than 80% being singletons. The sequenced sample consisted of peripheral blood. These receptors all come from a woman aged 25 to 45 with COVID-19, enrolled during active disease.

In this sample, this clone turned up once. CDR3 DNA: TGTGCCAGCAGATATCCGGGAGGCTCTGAAGCTTTCTTT. Residues: CASRYPGGSEAFF. The chain uses TRBV28 and TRBJ1-1, with D unclear. V was clipped by 6 bases and J by 6 bases, with 14 bases between them. The germline gives CDR1 MDHEN, CDR2 SYDVKM. The CDR3 sequence is 13 residues long. Complete variable domain (other parts from reference TRBV28 and TRBJ1-1): DVKVTQSSRYLVKRTGEKVFLECVQDMDHENMFWYRQDPGLGLRLIYFSYDVKMKEKGDIPEGYSVSREKKERFSLILESASTNQTSMYLCASRYPGGSEAFFGQGTRLTVV.

The chain is built from TRBV7-9 and TRBJ2-5, with a weak D call TRBD1 (7 bases). This CDR3 contains 14 residues. Trimming took off 5 bases at V and 5 bases at J, with 15 bases between the two ends. Germline V gene data show CDR1 as SEHNR and CDR2 as FQNEAQ (reference sequence). Here the CDR3 reads CASSPPGGRETQYF. CDR3 bases: TGTGCCAGCAGCCCCCCAGGGGGGAGGGAGACCCAGTACTTC.

This chain links TRBV10-3 with TRBJ1-1; D is perhaps TRBD1 (6 bases). V gave up 2 bases and J gave up 3 bases, with 10 bases separating them. Germline V CDR1 and CDR2: ENHRY, SYGVKD. The length of the CDR3 is 14 residues. In nucleotides, the CDR3 is TGTGCCATCAGTGAGAGGACAGTCTACACTGAAGCTTTCTTT. It yields the protein CAISERTVYTEAFF.

The V and J genes are TRBV9 and TRBJ2-2, with TRBD2 matching 10 bases. Germline V lookup: CDR1 SGDLS, CDR2 YYNGEE. CDR3 length: 15 amino acids. The trim removed 1 base at V and 4 bases at J, leaving 1 base unmatched. The CDR3 coding sequence is TGTGCCAGCAGCGTAAGCGGGAGGGCCACCGGGGAGCTGTTTTTT. Encoded protein: CASSVSGRATGELFF.

V and J are TRBV19 and TRBJ1-5; D unclear. Per germline, CDR1 LNHDA and CDR2 SQIVND (reference sequence). CDR3 size: 11 residues. The V gene lost 8 bases and the J gene lost 7 bases, with 9 bases spanning the gap. The CDR3 is CASSEGQPQHF. CDR3 coding DNA: TGTGCCAGTTCTGAGGGACAGCCCCAGCATTTT.

The rearrangement joins TRBV28 to TRBJ1-2; D gene unclear. The germline V gene has CDR1 MDHEN and CDR2 SYDVKM. This CDR3 comprises 13 residues. Trimming cost V 3 bases and J 8 bases, with 13 bases left between them. The CDR3 sequence: CASSLPLVGGYTF. CDR3 coding DNA: TGTGCCAGCAGTTTGCCCCTCGTGGGCGGCTACACCTTC.

V is TRBV6-5 and J is TRBJ1-1, with TRBD1 as a possible D gene (5 bases). Germline CDR1 reads MNHEY; CDR2 reads SVGAGI. Trimming cost V 6 bases and J 1 base, with 9 bases left between them. CDR3 length equals 13 residues. CDR3 residues: CASSRVRNTEAFF. CDR3 sequence (DNA): TGTGCCAGCAGCAGGGTGAGGAACACTGAAGCTTTCTTT.

V is TRBV2 and J is TRBJ2-2, with 9 bases that match TRBD2. Germline V gene lookup returns CDR1 SNHLY and CDR2 FYNNEI. V was pared by 3 bases and J by 5 bases, with 10 bases of the junction left unmatched. This CDR3 has 17 residues. CDR3 sequence reads: CASSEAGTSFLTGELFF. DNA for the CDR3: TGTGCCAGCAGTGAGGCCGGGACTAGCTTTTTAACCGGGGAGCTGTTTTTT.

The rearrangement links TRBV28 to TRBJ2-1, with TRBD1 as a possible D gene (6 bases). The germline gives CDR1 MDHEN, CDR2 SYDVKM. The CDR3 consists of 15 residues. Between the trimmed V and J ends, which lost 5 bases and 0 bases, there was a span of 11 bases. In DNA form, the CDR3 reads TGTGCCAGCAGTACCGGGACAAGCTCCTACAATGAGCAGTTCTTC. Residues: CASSTGTSSYNEQFF.

This clone was seen once. CDR3 amino acids: CASREAGDNEQFF. In DNA, the CDR3 is TGTGCCAGCAGGGAGGCAGGGGATAATGAGCAGTTCTTC. The rearrangement links TRBV28 to TRBJ2-1, with TRBD1 as a possible D gene (6 bases). CDR1 is MDHEN, CDR2 SYDVKM, per germline. This CDR3 has 13 amino acids. The V and J ends lost 6 bases and 7 bases respectively, with 13 bases between them.

This chain links TRBV5-1 with TRBJ2-7; D is undetermined. Germline V gene lookup returns CDR1 SGHRS and CDR2 YFSETQ. With 5 bases removed from V and 4 bases from J, the gap between germline ends came to 10 bases. The CDR3 length is 12 residues. The CDR3 sequence: CASRGSGYEQYF. The CDR3 bases are TGCGCCAGCAGAGGATCAGGATACGAGCAGTACTTC.

A word on this clone: Other DNA sequences within the sample encode an identical CDR3. The V gene is TRBV6-2 or TRBV6-3, the J gene TRBJ1-1; unclear D gene. V lost 0 bases, J lost 0 bases, and 8 bases lay in between. CDR1 and CDR2 (germline): MNHEY, SVGEGT. This CDR3 spans 15 amino acids. For the CDR3, the DNA is TGTGCCAGCAGTTACTCACTACGGGTGAACACTGAAGCTTTCTTT. This translates into CASSYSLRVNTEAFF.

V is TRBV7-2 and J is TRBJ1-4; 8 bases are a match to TRBD1. After removal of 5 bases from V and 8 bases from J, the junction contained 7 bases not matched to a gene. Germline V gene data show CDR1 as SGHTA and CDR2 as FQGNSA. There are 14 residues in the CDR3. The CDR3 nucleotides read TGTGCCAGCAGCGCCCGGACAGGGATCGAAAAACTGTTTTTT. It translates to CASSARTGIEKLFF.

This clone occurred once. The rearrangement joins TRBV5-5 to TRBJ2-1; TRBD1 matches at 10 bases. Germline V CDR1 and CDR2: SGHKS, YYEKEE (reference sequence). CDR3 length equals 16 residues. V trimming: 6 bases; J trimming: 5 bases; junction bases outside the gene matches: 11. This CDR3 reads CASTNSRDRGDNEQFF. CDR3 in DNA: TGTGCCAGCACCAATTCCCGGGACAGGGGCGACAATGAGCAGTTCTTC.

A few counts support this clone. This chain uses TRBV30 with TRBJ1-5, with TRBD1 as a possible D gene (6 bases). From germline, CDR1 is GTSNPN and CDR2 SVGIG (reference sequence). Between the trimmed V and J ends, which lost 5 bases and 6 bases, there was a span of 11 bases. This CDR3 contains 12 residues. The CDR3 loop reads CAWAQGSQPQHF. DNA for the CDR3: TGTGCCTGGGCTCAGGGGAGTCAGCCCCAGCATTTT.

The chain recombines TRBV28 with TRBJ2-1, with 10 bases fitting TRBD2. The germline CDR1 and CDR2 sequences are MDHEN and SYDVKM. The CDR3 sequence is 14 residues long. V lost 5 bases and J lost 8; bases outside the gene matches: 6. CDR3 sequence: CASSPSGSMYEQFF. The CDR3, as DNA: TGTGCCAGCAGTCCTAGCGGGAGTATGTATGAGCAGTTCTTC.